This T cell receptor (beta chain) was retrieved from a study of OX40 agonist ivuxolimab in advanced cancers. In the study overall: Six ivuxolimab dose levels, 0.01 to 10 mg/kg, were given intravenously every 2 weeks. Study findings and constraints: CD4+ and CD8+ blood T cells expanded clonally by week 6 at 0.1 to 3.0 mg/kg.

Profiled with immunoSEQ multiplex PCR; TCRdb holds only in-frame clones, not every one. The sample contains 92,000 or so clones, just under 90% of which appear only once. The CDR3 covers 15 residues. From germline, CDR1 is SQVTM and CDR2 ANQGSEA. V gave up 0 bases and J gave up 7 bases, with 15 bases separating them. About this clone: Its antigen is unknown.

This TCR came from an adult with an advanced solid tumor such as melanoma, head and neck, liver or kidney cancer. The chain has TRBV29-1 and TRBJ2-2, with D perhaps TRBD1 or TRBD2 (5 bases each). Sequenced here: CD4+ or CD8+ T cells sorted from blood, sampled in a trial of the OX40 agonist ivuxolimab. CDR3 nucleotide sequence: TGCAGCGTTGAAGATCGGGACGGGAAGGGCGGGGAGCTGTTTTTT. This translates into CSVEDRDGKGGELFF.